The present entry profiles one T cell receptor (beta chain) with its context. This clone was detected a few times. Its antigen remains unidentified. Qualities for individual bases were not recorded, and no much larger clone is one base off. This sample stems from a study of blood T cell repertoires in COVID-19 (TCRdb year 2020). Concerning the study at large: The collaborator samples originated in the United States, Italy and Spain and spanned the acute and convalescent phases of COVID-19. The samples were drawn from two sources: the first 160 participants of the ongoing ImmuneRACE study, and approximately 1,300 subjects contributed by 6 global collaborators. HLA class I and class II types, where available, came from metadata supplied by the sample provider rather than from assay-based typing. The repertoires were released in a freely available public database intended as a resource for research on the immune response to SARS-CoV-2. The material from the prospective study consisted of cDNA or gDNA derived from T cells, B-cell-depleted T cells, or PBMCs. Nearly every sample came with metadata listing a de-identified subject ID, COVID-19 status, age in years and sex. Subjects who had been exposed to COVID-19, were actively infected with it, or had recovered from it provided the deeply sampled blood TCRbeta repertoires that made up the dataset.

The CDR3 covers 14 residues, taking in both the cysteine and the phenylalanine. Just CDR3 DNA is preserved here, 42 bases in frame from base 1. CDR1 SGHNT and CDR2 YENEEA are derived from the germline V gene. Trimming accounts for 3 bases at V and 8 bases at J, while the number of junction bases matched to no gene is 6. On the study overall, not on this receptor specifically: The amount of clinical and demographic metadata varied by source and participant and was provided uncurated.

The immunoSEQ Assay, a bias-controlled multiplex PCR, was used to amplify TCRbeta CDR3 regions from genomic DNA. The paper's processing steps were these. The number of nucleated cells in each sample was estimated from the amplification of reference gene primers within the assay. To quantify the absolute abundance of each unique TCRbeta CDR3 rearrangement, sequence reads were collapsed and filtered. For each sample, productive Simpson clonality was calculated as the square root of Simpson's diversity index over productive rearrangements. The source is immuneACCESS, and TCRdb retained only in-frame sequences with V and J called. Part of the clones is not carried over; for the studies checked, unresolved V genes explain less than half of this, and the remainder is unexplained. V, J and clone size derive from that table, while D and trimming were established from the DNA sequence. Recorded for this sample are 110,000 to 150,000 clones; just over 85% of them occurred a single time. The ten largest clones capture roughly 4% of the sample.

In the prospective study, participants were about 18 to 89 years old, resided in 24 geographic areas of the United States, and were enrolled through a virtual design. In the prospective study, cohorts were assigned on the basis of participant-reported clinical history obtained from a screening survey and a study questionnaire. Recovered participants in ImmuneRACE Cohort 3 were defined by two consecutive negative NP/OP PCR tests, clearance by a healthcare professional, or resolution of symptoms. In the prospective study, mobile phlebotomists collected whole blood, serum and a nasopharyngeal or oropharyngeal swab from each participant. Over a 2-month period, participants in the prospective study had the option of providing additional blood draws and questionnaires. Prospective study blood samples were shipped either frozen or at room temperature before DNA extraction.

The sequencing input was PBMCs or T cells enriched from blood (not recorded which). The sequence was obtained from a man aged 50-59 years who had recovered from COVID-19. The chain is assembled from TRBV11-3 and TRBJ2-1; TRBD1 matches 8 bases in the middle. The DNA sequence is TGTGCCAGCAGCTTCACAGGGGGAGCGGATGAGCAGTTCTTC. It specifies CASSFTGGADEQFF.